This entry is about one TCR beta chain. The data were produced by immunoSEQ multiplex PCR, yet TCRdb's version contains in-frame clones alone and is incomplete. The profile shows 55,000 to 75,000 clones, about nine tenths of them singletons. This entry belongs to a study of technical replicates of blood from several donors. Germline lookup yields CDR1 KGHSH and CDR2 LQKENI. This CDR3 is 16 amino acids long. V shed 2 bases, J shed 5 bases, and the junction held 7 bases outside the gene matches. The rearrangement uses TRBV18 and TRBJ2-1, with 9 nucleotides matching TRBD1. This sequence was found in a human donor in good health. Some clones in this sample may be carry-over from other donors' samples. Sequenced input: PBMCs. The CDR3 nucleotides are TGTGCCAGCTCACCATCGGACAGGGGCCCTAACAATGAGCAGTTCTTC. Its protein product is CASSPSDRGPNNEQFF.